A selection of T cell receptor beta chains follows, all from one sample in a study of response to subunit inactivated influenza vaccine. MiXCR, run by TCRdb on the RT-PCR reads, gives a single entry per CDR3 protein. The data show about 520,000 distinct CDR3 sequences, about 25% seen once. The sequenced sample was CD4+ T cells sorted from PBMCs, obtained about 5 days after vaccination. All receptors come from a man between 45 and 60 years old who received an inactivated influenza vaccine. CDR3s leave out the opening cysteine and the closing phenylalanine or tryptophan. D genes are given only for firm matches.

j_call: TRBJ2-2
v_call: TRBV6-1
d_call: TRBD1
cdr3_aa: ASSLWGGQGLVGELF

j_call: TRBJ2-2
v_call: TRBV20-1
d_call: TRBD2
cdr3_aa: SANRGGPRTGELF

j_call: TRBJ1-2
v_call: TRBV5-5
d_call: -
cdr3_aa: ASSPGAAIPANYGYT

j_call: TRBJ2-1
v_call: TRBV20-1
d_call: TRBD2
cdr3_aa: APASGGYNEQF

j_call: TRBJ2-7
v_call: TRBV29-1
d_call: -
cdr3_aa: SVRGLTSWSVEY

j_call: TRBJ1-5
v_call: TRBV7-2
d_call: -
cdr3_aa: ASSSGEVNQPQH

j_call: TRBJ1-1
v_call: TRBV27
d_call: -
cdr3_aa: ASSLDKRNTEAF

j_call: TRBJ2-7
v_call: TRBV28
d_call: -
cdr3_aa: ASSGARRFDEQY

j_call: TRBJ1-2
v_call: TRBV12-3/TRBV12-4
d_call: -
cdr3_aa: ASSGGGVDYGYT

j_call: TRBJ1-5
v_call: TRBV20-1
d_call: -
cdr3_aa: SARGAGDQPQH

j_call: TRBJ2-7
v_call: TRBV6-5
d_call: TRBD1
cdr3_aa: ASSYSGDRGNEQY

j_call: TRBJ2-1
v_call: TRBV7-6
d_call: TRBD2
cdr3_aa: ASSLAGGGGDNEQF

j_call: TRBJ2-4
v_call: TRBV10-3
d_call: -
cdr3_aa: AIADSHIQY